Many counts were recorded for the clone carrying this TCR beta chain. What it recognizes is unknown. Attached unique molecular identifiers marked individual cDNA molecules. TCRdb re-analysed the 5' RACE reads in MiXCR, keeping a single row per CDR3 protein. The data hold roughly 110,000 distinct CDR3 sequences, with approximately 12% observed a single time. Germline CDR1 and CDR2: SGHRS and YFSETQ. This CDR3 region has 17 residues. Trimming at V came to 2 bases and at J to 0 bases, leaving 7 bases not matched to a gene. The sample belongs to a study of early T cells in non-severe SARS-CoV-2 infection. Study at large: Chains were not paired, and sequencing was done on bulk RNA from unsorted whole blood.

Study results and caveats: Using VDJdb, the matching emphasized anti-spike CD8 responses while missing private and CD4 specificities.

The sequencing sample was made of whole blood. The chain recombines TRBV5-1 with TRBJ2-2, with 7 bases fitting TRBD2. The TCR sequence derives from an adult who was a healthcare worker with PCR-confirmed SARS-CoV-2 infection or an uninfected control (not recorded which). The CDR3, as DNA: TGCGCCAGCAGCTTAGGTTTTGGGACTACGAACACCGGGGAGCTGTTTTTT. Amino acids: CASSLGFGTTNTGELFF.